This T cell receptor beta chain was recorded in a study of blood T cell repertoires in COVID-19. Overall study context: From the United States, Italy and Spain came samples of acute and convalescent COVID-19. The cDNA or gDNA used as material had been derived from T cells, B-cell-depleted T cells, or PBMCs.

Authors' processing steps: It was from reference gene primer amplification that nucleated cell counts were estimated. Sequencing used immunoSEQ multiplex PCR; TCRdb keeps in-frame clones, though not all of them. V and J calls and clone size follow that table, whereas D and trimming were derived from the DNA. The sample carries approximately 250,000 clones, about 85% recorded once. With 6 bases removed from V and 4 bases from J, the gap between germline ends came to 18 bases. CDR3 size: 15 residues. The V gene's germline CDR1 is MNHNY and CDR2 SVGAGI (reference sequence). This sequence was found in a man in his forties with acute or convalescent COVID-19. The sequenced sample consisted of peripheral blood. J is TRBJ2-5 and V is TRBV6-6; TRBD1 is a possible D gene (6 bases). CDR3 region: CASRDGTTRGETQYF. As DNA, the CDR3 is TGTGCCAGCAGGGACGGGACAACTCGAGGAGAGACCCAGTACTTC.